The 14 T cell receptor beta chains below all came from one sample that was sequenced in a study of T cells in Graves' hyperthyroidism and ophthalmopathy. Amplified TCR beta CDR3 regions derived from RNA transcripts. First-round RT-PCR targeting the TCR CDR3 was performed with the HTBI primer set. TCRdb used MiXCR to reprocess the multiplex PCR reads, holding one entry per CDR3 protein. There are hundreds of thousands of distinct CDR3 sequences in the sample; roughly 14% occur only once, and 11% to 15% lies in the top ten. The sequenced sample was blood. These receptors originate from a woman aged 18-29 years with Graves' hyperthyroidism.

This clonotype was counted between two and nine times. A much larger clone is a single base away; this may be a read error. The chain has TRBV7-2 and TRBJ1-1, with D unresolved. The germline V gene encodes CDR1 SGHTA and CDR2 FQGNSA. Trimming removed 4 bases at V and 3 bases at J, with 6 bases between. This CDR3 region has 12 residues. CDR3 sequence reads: CASSYDDTEAFF. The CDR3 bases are TGTGCCAGCAGCTATGACGACACTGAAGCTTTCTTT.

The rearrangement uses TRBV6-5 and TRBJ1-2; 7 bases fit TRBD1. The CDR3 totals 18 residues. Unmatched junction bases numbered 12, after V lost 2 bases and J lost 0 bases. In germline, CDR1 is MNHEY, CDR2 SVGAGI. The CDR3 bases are TGTGCCAGCAGTTACACCCAAGCCCCGACAGGGACTAACTATGGCTACACCTTC. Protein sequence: CASSYTQAPTGTNYGYTF.

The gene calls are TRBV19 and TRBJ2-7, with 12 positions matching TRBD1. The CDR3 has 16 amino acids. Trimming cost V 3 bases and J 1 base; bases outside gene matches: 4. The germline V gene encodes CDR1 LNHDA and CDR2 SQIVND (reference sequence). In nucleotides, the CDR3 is TGTGCCAGTAGTATCCCGGGACAGGGGGCGTCCTACGAGCAGTACTTC. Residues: CASSIPGQGASYEQYF.

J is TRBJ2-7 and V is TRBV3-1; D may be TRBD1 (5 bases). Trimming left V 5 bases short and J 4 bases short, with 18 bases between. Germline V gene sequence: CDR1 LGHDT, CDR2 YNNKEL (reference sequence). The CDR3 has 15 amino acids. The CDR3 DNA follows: TGTGCCAGCAGCTCCAATTGTTGTCAGGGTTACGAGCAGTACTTC. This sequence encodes CASSSNCCQGYEQYF.

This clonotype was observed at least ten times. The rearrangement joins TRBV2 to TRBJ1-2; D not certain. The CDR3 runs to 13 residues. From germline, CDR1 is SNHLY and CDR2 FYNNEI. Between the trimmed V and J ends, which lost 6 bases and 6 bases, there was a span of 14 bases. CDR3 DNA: TGTGCCAGCAGGCGTGAAGGTACACATGGCTACACCTTC. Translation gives CASRREGTHGYTF.

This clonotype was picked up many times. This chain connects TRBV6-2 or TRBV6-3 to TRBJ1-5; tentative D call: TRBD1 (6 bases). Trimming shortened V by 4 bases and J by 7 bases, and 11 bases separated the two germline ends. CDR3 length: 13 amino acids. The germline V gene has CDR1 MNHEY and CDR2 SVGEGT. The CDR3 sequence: CASSWTVAQPQHF. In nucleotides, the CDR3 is TGTGCCAGCAGTTGGACAGTTGCCCAGCCCCAGCATTTT.

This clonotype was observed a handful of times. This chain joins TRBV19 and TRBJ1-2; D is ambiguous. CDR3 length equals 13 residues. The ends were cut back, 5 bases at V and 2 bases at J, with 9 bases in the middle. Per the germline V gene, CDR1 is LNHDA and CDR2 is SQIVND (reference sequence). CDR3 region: CASSPELNYGYTF. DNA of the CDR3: TGTGCCAGTAGTCCGGAGCTAAACTATGGCTACACCTTC. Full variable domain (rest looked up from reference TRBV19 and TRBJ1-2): DGGITQSPKYLFRKEGQNVTLSCEQNLNHDAMYWYRQDPGQGLRLIYYSQIVNDFQKGDIAEGYSVSREKKESFPLTVTSAQKNPTAFYLCASSPELNYGYTFGSGTRLTVV.

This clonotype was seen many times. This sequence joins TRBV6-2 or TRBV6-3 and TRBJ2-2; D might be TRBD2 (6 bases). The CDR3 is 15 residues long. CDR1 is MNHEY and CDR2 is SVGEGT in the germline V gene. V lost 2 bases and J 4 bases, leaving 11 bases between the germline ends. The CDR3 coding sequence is TGTGCCAGCAGTTACAGCCGGGGACTCACCGGGGAGCTGTTTTTT. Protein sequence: CASSYSRGLTGELFF.

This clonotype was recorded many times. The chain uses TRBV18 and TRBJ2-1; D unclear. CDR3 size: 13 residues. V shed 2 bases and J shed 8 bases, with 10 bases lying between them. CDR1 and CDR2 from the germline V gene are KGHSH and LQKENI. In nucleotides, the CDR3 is TGTGCCAGCTCACCATTAGCAACCGATGAGCAGTTCTTC. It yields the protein CASSPLATDEQFF.

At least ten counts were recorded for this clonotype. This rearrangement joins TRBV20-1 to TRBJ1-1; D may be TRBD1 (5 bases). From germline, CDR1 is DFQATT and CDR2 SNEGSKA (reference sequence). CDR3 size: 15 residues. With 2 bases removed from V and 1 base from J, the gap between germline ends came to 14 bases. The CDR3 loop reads CSARKGGRGNTEAFF. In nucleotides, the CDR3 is TGCAGTGCTAGAAAAGGTGGTAGGGGGAACACTGAAGCTTTCTTT.

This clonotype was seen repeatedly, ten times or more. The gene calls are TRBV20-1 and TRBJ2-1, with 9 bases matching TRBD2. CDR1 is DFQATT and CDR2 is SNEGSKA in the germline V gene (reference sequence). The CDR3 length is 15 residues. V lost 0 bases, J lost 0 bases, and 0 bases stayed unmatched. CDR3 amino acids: CSARDSGSSYNEQFF. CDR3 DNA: TGCAGTGCTAGAGATAGCGGGAGCTCCTACAATGAGCAGTTCTTC.

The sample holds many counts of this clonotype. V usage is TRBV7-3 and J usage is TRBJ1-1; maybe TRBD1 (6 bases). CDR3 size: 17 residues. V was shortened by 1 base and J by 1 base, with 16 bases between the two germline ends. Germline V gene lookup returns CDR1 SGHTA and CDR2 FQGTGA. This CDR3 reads CASSLNTRGGPNTEAFF. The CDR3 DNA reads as TGTGCCAGCAGCTTAAATACCCGGGGGGGGCCGAACACTGAAGCTTTCTTT.

The CDR3: CASSPQGAMNTEAFF. CDR3 in DNA: TGTGCCAGCAGCCCTCAGGGGGCGATGAACACTGAAGCTTTCTTT. The chain joins TRBV3-1 to TRBJ1-1; TRBD1 matches 8 bases. CDR1 is LGHDT, CDR2 YNNKEL, per germline (reference sequence). Unmatched junction bases numbered 4, after V lost 4 bases and J lost 0 bases. This CDR3 is 15 amino acids long.

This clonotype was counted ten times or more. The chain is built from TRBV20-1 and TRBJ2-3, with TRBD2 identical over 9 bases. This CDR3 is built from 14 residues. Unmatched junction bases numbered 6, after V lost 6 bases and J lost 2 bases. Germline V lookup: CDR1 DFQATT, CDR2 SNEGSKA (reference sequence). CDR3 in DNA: TGCAGTGCGTTATCTAGCGGGGTCACAGATACGCAGTATTTT. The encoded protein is CSALSSGVTDTQYF.